This TCR beta chain derives from a study of blood T cell repertoires in COVID-19 (dated by TCRdb to the early 2020s). Describing the broader study: Samples from collaborators originated in the United States, Italy and Spain and spanned both the acute and convalescent phases of COVID-19. Where available, HLA class I and class II types were obtained from metadata supplied by the sample provider rather than from assay-based typing. The sample metadata nearly always contained a de-identified subject ID, COVID-19 status, age in years and sex. The dataset comprised deeply sampled blood TCRbeta repertoires from subjects exposed to, actively infected with, or recovered from COVID-19. The samples were drawn from two sources: the first 160 participants of the ongoing ImmuneRACE study, and about 1,300 subjects contributed by 6 global collaborators. The repertoires were released in a freely available public database intended as a resource for research on the immune response to SARS-CoV-2. The material from the prospective study consisted of cDNA or gDNA derived from T cells, B-cell-depleted T cells, or PBMCs.

Turning to this clone: Its antigen remains undetermined. Base quality data are lacking; no much larger clone is found one base away.

Enrolling through a virtual design, the prospective study's participants ranged in age from roughly 18 to 95 years and lived across around 25 United States geographic areas. In the prospective study, participants were assigned to cohorts based on the clinical history participants reported in a screening survey and a study questionnaire. Each participant in the prospective study had whole blood, serum and a nasopharyngeal or oropharyngeal swab collected by mobile phlebotomists. Over a roughly 2-month period, participants in the prospective study had the option of providing additional blood draws and questionnaires. Prospective study blood samples were shipped either frozen or at room temperature before DNA extraction. The immunoSEQ Assay, a bias-controlled multiplex PCR, was used to amplify TCRbeta CDR3 regions from genomic DNA. The study's processing was this. The number of nucleated cells in each sample was estimated from the amplification of reference gene primers within the assay. To quantify the absolute abundance of each unique TCRbeta CDR3 rearrangement, sequence reads were collapsed and filtered. Productive Simpson clonality was computed per sample as the square root of Simpson's diversity index over productive rearrangements. TCRdb took over this immuneACCESS table, retaining in-frame rearrangements with V and J assigned. Such tables are incomplete; in checked studies, under half of the missing clones stem from an unresolved V gene, and the remainder is unexplained. V, J and clone size are those of that table, while D and trimming were read from the DNA. The sample yields approximately 260,000 clones; about 86% were counted once. The ten biggest clones cover approximately 4% of the sample.

Broad study findings and their caveats: How much clinical and demographic metadata was included differed by source and by participant, and the metadata was provided uncurated.

The specimen was PBMCs or T cells enriched from blood (not recorded which). This sequence originates from a man aged 25 to 40 with acute COVID-19.

The CDR3 here reads CASSETGIYNEQFF. The nucleotide sequence reads as follows: TGTGCCAGCAGTGAGACGGGAATCTACAATGAGCAGTTCTTC. The sequence is built from TRBV2 and TRBJ2-1, and TRBD2 may be the D gene, going by 5 matching bases. CDR1 and CDR2 (SNHLY, FYNNEI) derive from the germline V gene. The germline ends are 9 bases apart after V is trimmed by 3 bases and J by 3 bases. The CDR3, from cysteine to phenylalanine, totals 14 residues. Of all the DNA, just the CDR3 is kept, 42 bases in frame from base 1. The full variable domain, completed from the reference TRBV2 and TRBJ2-1 proteins outside the CDR3, reads EPEVTQTPSHQVTQMGQEVILRCVPISNHLYFYWYRQILGQKVEFLVSFYNNEISEKSEIFDDQFSVERPDGSNFTLKIRSTKLEDSAMYFCASSETGIYNEQFFGPGTRLTVL.